Presented here are 32 T cell receptor beta chains from one specimen sequenced in a study of cytomegalovirus exposure and HLA in healthy donors. The PCR used 60 Vbeta and 13 Jbeta primers. Profiled with immunoSEQ multiplex PCR; TCRdb holds only in-frame clones, not every one. Of approximately 100,000 clones listed, 70% to 80% were seen once; the top ten hold over 2.5%. Sequenced: PBMCs. The receptors derive from a female donor in good health and CMV-seronegative.

The chain couples TRBV7-9 to TRBJ1-3; tentative D call: TRBD1 (5 bases). CDR3 length: 16 amino acids. Trimming removed 5 bases at V and 0 bases at J, with 14 bases between. Germline CDR1 and CDR2: SEHNR and FQNEAQ (reference sequence). Here the CDR3 DNA reads TGTGCCAGCAGCGTAATACACAGGAGCTCTGGAAACACCATATATTTT. It is translated as CASSVIHRSSGNTIYF.

This chain connects TRBV4-1 to TRBJ2-3; TRBD2 matches 11 bases. Per germline, CDR1 MGHRA and CDR2 YSYEKL. This CDR3 comprises 15 residues. V shed 4 bases, J shed 3 bases, and the junction held 3 bases outside the gene matches. The CDR3 sequence: CASSPRLAGTDTQYF. The CDR3 bases are TGCGCCAGCAGCCCAAGACTAGCGGGAACAGATACGCAGTATTTT.

The J gene is TRBJ1-2, the V gene TRBV5-1; D is possibly TRBD1 (6 bases). With 2 bases removed from V and 2 bases from J, the gap between germline ends came to 13 bases. The CDR3 is 15 amino acids. The germline CDR1 and CDR2 sequences are SGHRS and YFSETQ. The CDR3: CASSLVSGTNYGYTF. The DNA for the CDR3 is TGCGCCAGCAGCTTAGTTTCCGGGACAAACTATGGCTACACCTTC.

Here the CDR3 reads CASGRGVGAMTEAFF. The DNA for the CDR3 is TGTGCCAGCGGGAGGGGAGTGGGGGCGATGACTGAAGCTTTCTTT. V gene TRBV25-1 combines with J gene TRBJ1-1; weak D call: TRBD1 (6 bases). The V and J ends lost 8 bases and 5 bases respectively, with 21 bases between them. The CDR3 is made up of 15 amino acids. The germline V gene has CDR1 MGHDK and CDR2 SYGVNS.

The CDR3: CASGFGTGYGYTF. Here the CDR3 DNA reads TGTGCTAGTGGTTTTGGGACAGGTTATGGCTACACCTTC. The rearrangement uses TRBV12-5 and TRBJ1-2; 8 bases align to TRBD1. V lost 3 bases, J lost 5 bases, and 2 bases stayed unmatched. This CDR3 region has 13 residues. Germline V gene data show CDR1 as LGHNT and CDR2 as FRNRAP.

With regard to this clone: This may come from a read error, since a much larger clone is one base off. Other DNA sequences within the sample encode an identical CDR3. This chain connects TRBV7-9 to TRBJ1-2; 9 positions agree with TRBD1. The length of the CDR3 is 13 residues. CDR1 is SEHNR and CDR2 is FQNEAQ in the germline V gene (reference sequence). Trimming cost V 3 bases and J 5 bases; bases outside gene matches: 1. CDR3 amino acids: CASSLGQGYGYTF. In DNA form, the CDR3 reads TGTGCCAGCAGCTTGGGACAGGGATATGGCTACACCTTC.

This clone has a handful of counts. V gene TRBV28 combines with J gene TRBJ2-1; the match to TRBD2 covers 9 bases. Germline V gene lookup returns CDR1 MDHEN and CDR2 SYDVKM. The ends lost 5 bases at V and 6 bases at J; junction bases unmatched: 8. This CDR3 is built from 15 residues. In nucleotides, the CDR3 is TGTGCCAGCAGTCTTTTAGCGGGAGTGCGCAATGAGCAGTTCTTC. Its protein is CASSLLAGVRNEQFF.

This clone was recorded a few times. V and J are TRBV7-9 and TRBJ2-3, with D possibly TRBD2 on 5 matching bases. V lost 1 base and J lost 0, with 11 bases in between. This CDR3 spans 16 amino acids. The germline V gene encodes CDR1 SEHNR and CDR2 FQNEAQ (reference sequence). The CDR3 DNA reads as TGTGCCAGCAGCTTAGGGGAGATCCCTAGCACAGATACGCAGTATTTT. It yields the protein CASSLGEIPSTDTQYF.

V gene TRBV15 combines with J gene TRBJ2-7, with D tentatively TRBD1 (6 bases). Germline loops: CDR1 LNHNV, CDR2 YYDKDF (reference sequence). Trimming cost V 4 bases and J 1 base, with 11 bases left between them. This CDR3 comprises 14 residues. CDR3 amino acids: CATSIGQQSYEQYF. In nucleotides, the CDR3 is TGTGCCACCAGCATCGGACAGCAGTCCTACGAGCAGTACTTC.

V usage is TRBV20-1 and J usage is TRBJ2-7, with D tentatively TRBD1 (6 bases). The CDR3 contains 11 residues. Germline loops: CDR1 DFQATT, CDR2 SNEGSKA (reference sequence). V was clipped by 5 bases and J by 2 bases, with 7 bases between them. DNA for the CDR3: TGCAGTGCTGGGACAACCTACGAGCAGTACTTC. Residues: CSAGTTYEQYF.

This clone was observed a handful of times. This chain uses TRBV19 with TRBJ2-7, with a weak D call TRBD2 (6 bases). Trimming took off 10 bases at V and 1 base at J, with 23 bases between the two ends. The CDR3 length is 16 residues. Germline values: CDR1 LNHDA, CDR2 SQIVND (reference sequence). The CDR3 sequence: CATITIRDCYSYEQYF. The DNA of the CDR3 is TGTGCCACCATAACCATTCGGGACTGCTATTCCTACGAGCAGTACTTC.

The chain employs TRBV11-3 and TRBJ1-1; 7 nucleotides match TRBD1. CDR3 length equals 12 residues. The junction had 3 bases not matched to a gene; V was cut back by 4 bases and J by 7 bases. The germline gives CDR1 SGHNT, CDR2 YENEEA. As DNA, the CDR3 is TGTGCCAGCAGCTCCCGGGACAGTGAAGCTTTCTTT. Its translation: CASSSRDSEAFF.

V is TRBV19 and J is TRBJ1-2; TRBD1 matches at 8 bases. After removal of 6 bases from V and 7 bases from J, the junction contained 7 bases not matched to a gene. CDR3 size: 13 residues. Germline CDR1 reads LNHDA; CDR2 reads SQIVND (reference sequence). The DNA for the CDR3 is TGTGCCAGTAGGCCGGACAGGGTATCTGGCTACACCTTC. Translation gives CASRPDRVSGYTF. Filled out from reference TRBV19 and TRBJ1-2, the complete variable domain reads DGGITQSPKYLFRKEGQNVTLSCEQNLNHDAMYWYRQDPGQGLRLIYYSQIVNDFQKGDIAEGYSVSREKKESFPLTVTSAQKNPTAFYLCASRPDRVSGYTFGSGTRLTVV.

The chain uses TRBV29-1 and TRBJ2-7; D may be TRBD1 (6 bases). CDR1 and CDR2 (germline): SQVTM, ANQGSEA. V was clipped by 7 bases and J by 4 bases, with 14 bases between them. The CDR3 contains 12 residues. This CDR3 reads CSGNTGPYEQYF. CDR3 coding DNA: TGCAGCGGGAACACAGGGCCTTACGAGCAGTACTTC.

V and J are TRBV5-1 and TRBJ1-5; 9 nucleotides line up with TRBD1. J was trimmed by 1 base and V by 4 bases; bases with no gene match: 9. CDR3 length equals 17 residues. CDR1 is SGHRS, CDR2 YFSETQ, per germline. CDR3 bases: TGCGCCAGCAGCCCAGGACAGGGGCGGGCGAGCAATCAGCCCCAGCATTTT. The encoded protein is CASSPGQGRASNQPQHF.

The CDR3 sequence: CASSLSTGTGWKYNEQFF. The CDR3 DNA reads TGTGCCAGCAGTTTGTCAACCGGGACAGGGTGGAAATACAATGAGCAGTTCTTC. The chain is built from TRBV27 and TRBJ2-1; TRBD1 matches at 9 bases. Germline V gene data show CDR1 as MNHEY and CDR2 as SMNVEV (reference sequence). Germline trimming cut 3 bases from V and 4 bases from J; bases unmatched to any gene: 13. The CDR3 consists of 18 residues.

In its sample, this clone was seen a few times. The chain uses TRBV25-1 and TRBJ1-5; a possible D gene is TRBD1 (6 bases). CDR1 MGHDK and CDR2 SYGVNS come from the germline V gene. Trimming cost V 11 bases and J 4 bases, with 18 bases left between them. This CDR3 contains 14 residues. CDR3 loop: CAEGKGERNQPQHF. The CDR3 DNA sequence: TGTGCCGAGGGGAAGGGGGAAAGGAATCAGCCCCAGCATTTT.

The chain uses TRBV5-1 and TRBJ1-1; maybe TRBD1 (6 bases). Per germline, CDR1 SGHRS and CDR2 YFSETQ. V lost 5 bases and J lost 7, with 21 bases in between. The CDR3 is 15 amino acids. CDR3 coding DNA: TGCGCCAGCAGACAGGGCGGCGAAGTCTTAAGTGAAGCTTTCTTT. The encoded protein is CASRQGGEVLSEAFF.

CDR3 bases: TGCAGTGGGGGAGGGGGTAACTATGGCTACACCTTC. Translation gives CSGGGGNYGYTF. The V gene is TRBV29-1, the J gene TRBJ1-2, with TRBD1 as a possible D gene (6 bases). The CDR3 covers 12 residues. Germline V CDR1 and CDR2: SQVTM, ANQGSEA. Based on the CDR3 plus reference TRBV29-1 and TRBJ1-2, the full variable domain is SAVISQKPSRDICQRGTSLTIQCQVDSQVTMMFWYRQQPGQSLTLIATANQGSEATYESGFVIDKFPISRPNLTFSTLTVSNMSPEDSSIYLCSGGGGNYGYTFGSGTRLTVV.

This clone has a handful of counts. The chain couples TRBV5-1 to TRBJ1-2, with 8 nucleotides matching TRBD1. V shed 4 bases, J shed 8 bases, and the junction held 13 bases outside the gene matches. The length of the CDR3 is 15 residues. CDR1 and CDR2 (germline): SGHRS, YFSETQ. CDR3 nucleotide sequence: TGCGCCAGCAGCGAACAAGGAGGACAGGGTGGGGGCTACACCTTC. Protein: CASSEQGGQGGGYTF.

The CDR3: CASSSGLASEGETQYF. The CDR3 DNA reads as TGTGCCAGCAGCTCAGGACTAGCCTCTGAGGGGGAGACCCAGTACTTC. The chain couples TRBV11-3 to TRBJ2-5; 8 nucleotides agree with TRBD2. The CDR3 is 16 residues long. Germline assignment: CDR1 SGHNT and CDR2 YENEEA. V dropped 4 bases and J dropped 5; count of bases not matched to a gene: 12. The full variable domain, its missing parts supplied by reference TRBV11-3 and TRBJ2-5, is EAGVVQSPRYKIIEKKQPVAFWCNPISGHNTLYWYLQNLGQGPELLIRYENEEAVDDSQLPKDRFSAERLKGVDSTLKIQPAELGDSAVYLCASSSGLASEGETQYFGPGTRLLVL.

The chain has TRBV6-4 and TRBJ2-3; TRBD2 might be the D (6 bases). This CDR3 comprises 14 residues. The ends were cut back, 6 bases at V and 1 base at J, with 11 bases in the middle. Germline V gene lookup returns CDR1 MRHNA and CDR2 SNTAGT. This CDR3 is CASSASERTDTQYF. The CDR3 DNA reads TGTGCCAGCAGCGCTAGCGAACGCACAGATACGCAGTATTTT.

This clone occurred a few times. The chain employs TRBV12-5 and TRBJ1-1; D is uncertain. This CDR3 is 12 amino acids long. Trimming removed 1 base from V and 7 bases from J, with 7 bases in between. CDR1 is LGHNT and CDR2 is FRNRAP in the germline V gene. CDR3 DNA sequence: TGTGCTAGTGGTTTGGCCGGTGGTGAAGCTTTCTTT. Translation: CASGLAGGEAFF.

The genes are TRBV5-4 and TRBJ1-5; D is possibly TRBD1 (6 bases). In germline, CDR1 is SGHNT, CDR2 YYREEE (reference sequence). V was clipped by 9 bases and J by 6 bases, with 19 bases between them. The CDR3 totals 14 residues. The CDR3 is CATSGGPASQPQHF. The DNA for the CDR3 is TGTGCCACCTCGGGGGGCCCTGCAAGTCAGCCCCAGCATTTT.

The V and J genes are TRBV6-5 and TRBJ2-1; no definite D call. The CDR3 extends over 11 amino acids. Germline V lookup: CDR1 MNHEY, CDR2 SVGAGI. V was pared by 7 bases and J by 5 bases, with 6 bases between. DNA for the CDR3: TGTGCCAGCACCCGGGACAATGAGCAGTTCTTC. It is translated as CASTRDNEQFF.

This sequence joins TRBV19 and TRBJ2-5; 8 bases line up with TRBD1. Germline CDR1 reads LNHDA; CDR2 reads SQIVND (reference sequence). The CDR3 loop spans 15 amino acids. Unmatched junction bases numbered 6, after V lost 1 base and J lost 5 bases. CDR3 protein: CASSIADRDGETQYF. The CDR3 nucleotides read TGTGCCAGTAGTATAGCGGACAGGGACGGGGAGACCCAGTACTTC.

The chain has TRBV7-3 and TRBJ2-1; 7 nucleotides align to TRBD2. Germline V gene lookup returns CDR1 SGHTA and CDR2 FQGTGA. V lost 3 bases to trimming and J lost 0 bases; unmatched junction nucleotides: 2. The CDR3 runs 15 residues. The CDR3 protein is CASSFAGVSYNEQFF. The CDR3 coding sequence is TGTGCCAGCAGCTTTGCGGGAGTCTCCTACAATGAGCAGTTCTTC.

The genes are TRBV7-8 and TRBJ1-2; 7 bases align to TRBD1. This CDR3 is 15 amino acids long. The germline gives CDR1 SGHVS, CDR2 FQNEAQ. V was pared by 5 bases and J by 5 bases, with 11 bases of the junction left unmatched. The CDR3 region has the DNA TGTGCCAGCAGCCCTAGCCTGGACAGGCATTATGGCTACACCTTC. Translating gives CASSPSLDRHYGYTF.

The chain is built from TRBV29-1 and TRBJ1-1; the D gene is possibly TRBD1 (5 bases). CDR3 length: 12 residues. Trimming shortened V by 7 bases and J by 1 base, and 10 bases separated the two germline ends. CDR1 is SQVTM and CDR2 is ANQGSEA in the germline V gene. CDR3 in DNA: TGCAGCGCGAACACAGGGAACACTGAAGCTTTCTTT. Its protein is CSANTGNTEAFF.

V is TRBV5-8 and J is TRBJ1-4; TRBD1 matches 10 bases. Germline CDR1 reads SGHTS; CDR2 reads YDEGEE. Trimming removed 4 bases from V and 0 bases from J; junction bases left unmatched: 3. The CDR3 consists of 16 residues. Here the CDR3 reads CASSPGQGATNEKLFF. As DNA, the CDR3 is TGTGCCAGCAGCCCCGGACAGGGGGCAACTAATGAAAAACTGTTTTTT.

The chain combines TRBV5-1 with TRBJ2-7; 8 bases fit TRBD1. Trimming removed 3 bases from V and 3 bases from J; junction bases left unmatched: 8. This CDR3 region has 15 residues. Germline CDR1 and CDR2: SGHRS and YFSETQ. CDR3 nucleotide sequence: TGCGCCAGCAGCTCCGGACAGGGTTGGGGCTACGAGCAGTACTTC. Translation: CASSSGQGWGYEQYF.

The CDR3 sequence is CASSLAGGYTEAFF. The CDR3 coding sequence is TGTGCCAGCAGTTTGGCCGGAGGGTACACTGAAGCTTTCTTT. The chain carries TRBV28 and TRBJ1-1; no reliable D call. V lost 3 bases and J lost 3, with 11 bases in between. The germline gives CDR1 MDHEN, CDR2 SYDVKM. The CDR3 has 14 residues. Full variable domain (outside the CDR3, taken from reference TRBV28 and TRBJ1-1): DVKVTQSSRYLVKRTGEKVFLECVQDMDHENMFWYRQDPGLGLRLIYFSYDVKMKEKGDIPEGYSVSREKKERFSLILESASTNQTSMYLCASSLAGGYTEAFFGQGTRLTVV.